The 26 T cell receptor beta chains below come from one sample, sequenced in a study of Graves' ophthalmopathy and Graves' hyperthyroidism. Amplifying from RNA transcripts, the study obtained TCR beta CDR3 regions. First-round RT-PCR relied on HTBI primers, and a second-round multiplex PCR came next. TCRdb passed the multiplex PCR reads through MiXCR, listing each CDR3 protein once. The sample includes under 350,000 distinct CDR3 sequences, roughly 17% seen only once; the top ten take about 12%. Input material: peripheral blood. The receptors stem from an adult man with Graves' ophthalmopathy.

This clonotype has ten or more counts. This chain connects TRBV20-1 to TRBJ2-7; D may be TRBD1 (5 bases). Per the germline V gene, CDR1 is DFQATT and CDR2 is SNEGSKA (reference sequence). This CDR3 is built from 15 residues. V gave up 0 bases and J gave up 0 bases, with 12 bases separating them. CDR3 bases: TGCAGTGCTAGAGACCAGGGCCGAGACTCCTACGAGCAGTACTTC. It codes for CSARDQGRDSYEQYF.

This clonotype was counted many times. The chain carries TRBV20-1 and TRBJ2-7, with D possibly called TRBD1 or TRBD2 (5 bases each). Germline V gene sequence: CDR1 DFQATT, CDR2 SNEGSKA (reference sequence). Trimming took 6 bases from V and 7 from J, leaving 28 bases between them. The CDR3 totals 16 residues. CDR3 bases: TGCAGTGCCTCGCGACCGGGACGCACGAGAGAATATGAGCAGTACTTC. Translation: CSASRPGRTREYEQYF.

This rearrangement joins TRBV4-1 to TRBJ1-4; D is ambiguous. Trimming cost V 0 bases and J 5 bases, with 13 bases left between them. The CDR3 has 16 residues. Looked up from germline, CDR1 is MGHRA and CDR2 is YSYEKL. The CDR3 DNA reads TGCGCCAGCAGCCAAGAACTGGCAGGAAGAAATGAAAAACTGTTTTTT. Translation: CASSQELAGRNEKLFF.

This clonotype was recorded at least ten times. This chain uses TRBV7-2 with TRBJ2-7; D is unclear. CDR3 length equals 15 residues. V lost 2 bases, J lost 3 bases, and 14 bases lay in between. Germline loops: CDR1 SGHTA, CDR2 FQGNSA. CDR3: CASSLWRSADYEQYF. For the CDR3, the DNA is TGTGCCAGCAGCTTATGGCGTTCGGCCGACTACGAGCAGTACTTC. Full variable domain (outside the CDR3, taken from reference TRBV7-2 and TRBJ2-7): GAGVSQSPSNKVTEKGKDVELRCDPISGHTALYWYRQSLGQGLEFLIYFQGNSAPDKSGLPSDRFSAERTGGSVSTLTIQRTQQEDSAVYLCASSLWRSADYEQYFGPGTRLTVT.

This clonotype was recorded at least ten times. In nucleotides, the CDR3 is TGTGCCAGTAGTCGGGGGTACTATGGCTACACCTTC. The encoded protein is CASSRGYYGYTF. The chain combines TRBV19 with TRBJ1-2, with a possible D match to TRBD1 (5 bases). CDR3 size: 12 residues. V lost 5 bases and J 3 bases, leaving 7 bases between the germline ends. CDR1 and CDR2 (germline): LNHDA, SQIVND (reference sequence).

This clonotype was seen at least ten times. The V and J genes are TRBV6-1 and TRBJ1-5; the match to TRBD1 covers 10 bases. Germline loops: CDR1 MNHNS, CDR2 SASEGT. The J segment lost 3 bases and the V segment lost 6 bases, leaving 11 bases of the junction unmatched. The CDR3 has 17 amino acids. CDR3 in amino acids: CASRELRDRGYNQPQHF. The CDR3 DNA reads as TGTGCCAGCAGAGAACTCCGGGACAGGGGTTACAATCAGCCCCAGCATTTT.

The genes are TRBV4-1 and TRBJ2-7; D possibly uses TRBD1 or TRBD2 (6 bases each). CDR1 is MGHRA, CDR2 YSYEKL, per germline. The CDR3 runs to 20 residues. Trimming removed 2 bases at V and 4 bases at J, with 30 bases between. CDR3 amino acids: CASSQKTPGVGGARGYEQYF. The CDR3 nucleotides are TGCGCCAGCAGCCAAAAGACCCCAGGGGTCGGGGGCGCTAGGGGTTACGAGCAGTACTTC.

This clonotype appeared many times. The chain links TRBV5-1 to TRBJ2-7; 11 nucleotides align to TRBD2. The CDR3 contains 17 residues. Looked up from germline, CDR1 is SGHRS and CDR2 is YFSETQ. Germline trimming cut 0 bases from V and 4 bases from J; bases unmatched to any gene: 9. This CDR3 is CASSLAGLAGGWYEQYF. In DNA, the CDR3 is TGCGCCAGCAGCTTGGCCGGGCTAGCGGGAGGCTGGTACGAGCAGTACTTC.

V gene TRBV5-5 combines with J gene TRBJ1-3; D gene uncertain. Looked up from germline, CDR1 is SGHKS and CDR2 is YYEKEE (reference sequence). The CDR3 spans 15 residues. Trimming cost V 4 bases and J 0 bases, with 11 bases left between them. The CDR3 spells CASSGLDSSGNTIYF. The CDR3 nucleotides are TGTGCCAGCAGCGGATTAGACTCCTCTGGAAACACCATATATTTT.

This clonotype came up many times. The chain is built from TRBV14 and TRBJ2-7; 11 bases fit TRBD2. From germline, CDR1 is SGHDN and CDR2 FVKESK. The CDR3 length is 15 residues. Trimming removed 2 bases from V and 7 bases from J; junction bases left unmatched: 7. CDR3 region: CASSQLAGGSLEQYF. CDR3 sequence (DNA): TGTGCCAGCAGCCAACTAGCGGGAGGATCCCTGGAGCAGTACTTC.

This clonotype showed up many times. This rearrangement joins TRBV12-3 or TRBV12-4 to TRBJ1-5, with D possibly matching TRBD1 (5 bases). The CDR3 loop spans 13 amino acids. V gave up 4 bases and J gave up 9 bases, with 13 bases separating them. In DNA, the CDR3 is TGTGCCAGCAGTTCATCGCGGGGCTCGCCCCAGCATTTT. Its protein is CASSSSRGSPQHF.

The chain joins TRBV12-3 or TRBV12-4 to TRBJ1-2; 9 bases fit TRBD1. There are 14 residues in the CDR3. J gave up 7 bases and V 4 bases, and 7 bases lay outside the gene matches. The CDR3 is CASSYPGQGPGYTF. The DNA of the CDR3 is TGTGCCAGCAGTTATCCGGGACAGGGTCCTGGCTACACCTTC.

Ten or more counts support this clonotype. The rearrangement uses TRBV15 and TRBJ1-1; 7 nucleotides match TRBD1. The germline V gene has CDR1 LNHNV and CDR2 YYDKDF (reference sequence). The CDR3 is 17 amino acids. V shed 1 base, J shed 1 base, and the junction held 9 bases outside the gene matches. Here the CDR3 reads CATSRVGGSWSNTEAFF. The CDR3 DNA is TGTGCCACCAGCAGAGTAGGGGGCTCCTGGTCGAACACTGAAGCTTTCTTT.

In this sample, this clonotype turned up many times. The chain couples TRBV14 to TRBJ1-3; D perhaps matches TRBD1 (5 bases). The length of the CDR3 is 16 residues. CDR1 and CDR2 (germline): SGHDN, FVKESK. V lost 0 bases and J 3 bases, leaving 12 bases between the germline ends. CDR3 protein: CASSQDRGSSGNTIYF. The CDR3, as DNA: TGTGCCAGCAGCCAAGATAGGGGTTCGAGTGGAAACACCATATATTTT.

This clonotype was detected many times. This may be a read error, as it is one base from a much larger clone. No conserved phenylalanine or tryptophan is present at the end of the CDR3, so a read error is the likely explanation. The gene calls are TRBV6-1 and TRBJ1-2; D unclear. CDR3 length: 13 amino acids. The V gene lost 1 base and the J gene lost 5 bases, with 8 bases spanning the gap. Germline V lookup: CDR1 MNHNS, CDR2 SASEGT. CDR3 in DNA: TGTGCCAGCAGTGAAGGAGGGCGGTATGGCTACACCCTC. Translation: CASSEGGRYGYTL.

Many counts were recorded for this clonotype. The rearrangement links TRBV6-5 to TRBJ2-7, with 12 nucleotides matching TRBD2. CDR3 length: 17 amino acids. The junction had 6 bases not matched to a gene; V was cut back by 0 bases and J by 3 bases. Per germline, CDR1 MNHEY and CDR2 SVGAGI. CDR3 sequence reads: CASSYSLAGGGNYEQYF. The CDR3 DNA sequence: TGTGCCAGCAGTTACTCACTAGCGGGGGGAGGTAACTACGAGCAGTACTTC.

J is TRBJ1-2 and V is TRBV30; no clear D. Germline-derived CDR1 and CDR2 are GTSNPN and SVGIG (reference sequence). CDR3 size: 13 residues. Trimming stripped 0 bases from V and 3 bases from J, with 8 bases between. The CDR3 DNA reads as TGTGCCTGGAGTGTACTGGCGGACTATGGCTACACCTTC. Amino acid sequence: CAWSVLADYGYTF.

This clonotype has ten or more counts. CDR3 nucleotides: TGCGCCAGCAGCTACCGACAGGGGATCCTCTATGGCTACACCTTC. As protein: CASSYRQGILYGYTF. This rearrangement joins TRBV5-1 to TRBJ1-2, with TRBD1 matching 8 bases. This CDR3 has 15 residues. V shed 3 bases and J 4 bases; nucleotides not matched to a gene: 8. Germline V gene data show CDR1 as SGHRS and CDR2 as YFSETQ. Filled out from reference TRBV5-1 and TRBJ1-2, the complete variable domain reads KAGVTQTPRYLIKTRGQQVTLSCSPISGHRSVSWYQQTPGQGLQFLFEYFSETQRNKGNFPGRFSGRQFSNSRSEMNVSTLELGDSALYLCASSYRQGILYGYTFGSGTRLTVV.

This clonotype has at least ten counts. The genes are TRBV7-9 and TRBJ1-3; no firm D call. This CDR3 region has 17 residues. CDR1 is SEHNR, CDR2 FQNEAQ, per germline (reference sequence). Trimming shortened V by 0 bases and J by 3 bases, and 15 bases separated the two germline ends. CDR3 bases: TGTGCCAGCAGCTTAGCGCTCACCCTACACCTTGGAAACACCATATATTTT. Residues: CASSLALTLHLGNTIYF.

In its sample, this clonotype was seen many times. The rearrangement uses TRBV28 and TRBJ1-2, with no clear D. Germline loops: CDR1 MDHEN, CDR2 SYDVKM. There are 13 residues in the CDR3. Deletions cut 6 bases from V and 11 bases from J, with 19 bases between. CDR3 residues: CASSLSHGVGYTF. The CDR3 nucleotides read TGTGCCAGCAGCCTCTCCCACGGGGTTGGATACACCTTC.

This clonotype was counted many times. V usage is TRBV10-3 and J usage is TRBJ2-7, with D possibly called TRBD1 or TRBD2 (6 bases each). V was clipped by 6 bases and J by 5 bases, with 14 bases between them. The CDR3 has 13 residues. The germline V gene has CDR1 ENHRY and CDR2 SYGVKD. DNA for the CDR3: TGTGCCATCAGGGAGGGACATACAAACGAGCAGTACTTC. This codes for CAIREGHTNEQYF.

This clonotype was counted many times. This rearrangement joins TRBV4-2 to TRBJ1-6, with 9 bases matching TRBD1. V was pared by 5 bases and J by 7 bases, with 9 bases of the junction left unmatched. Germline assignment: CDR1 LGHNA and CDR2 YNFKEQ. The CDR3 spans 16 residues. The CDR3 spells CASSIQPQGANSPLHF. CDR3 bases: TGTGCCAGCAGCATACAGCCACAGGGGGCGAATTCACCCCTCCACTTT.

The rearrangement links TRBV5-4 to TRBJ2-2; 11 bases match TRBD2. The CDR3 loop spans 16 amino acids. The trim removed 5 bases at V and 8 bases at J, leaving 11 bases unmatched. CDR1 is SGHNT, CDR2 YYREEE, per germline (reference sequence). The CDR3 here is CASRTGTSGDMGELFF. CDR3 sequence (DNA): TGTGCCAGCAGGACCGGGACTAGCGGCGATATGGGGGAGCTGTTTTTT.

In its sample, this clonotype was seen many times. The CDR3 DNA sequence: TGTGCCAGCGGCAACCAAGGGGGACTAGCGGGACAAGAGACCCAGTACTTC. It specifies CASGNQGGLAGQETQYF. The chain couples TRBV27 to TRBJ2-5; TRBD2 aligns across 13 bases. V trimming: 8 bases; J trimming: 2 bases; junction bases outside the gene matches: 11. Looked up from germline, CDR1 is MNHEY and CDR2 is SMNVEV (reference sequence). The CDR3 has 17 residues.

A remark on this clonotype: A read error may be the cause here, since a much bigger clone is one base away. The V and J genes are TRBV12-3 or TRBV12-4 and TRBJ2-5; D call uncertain. The CDR3 is 15 residues long. CDR3 DNA sequence: TGTGCCAGCAGCTCAACCTTGCTGGAGCAAGAGACCCTGTACTTC. Amino acids: CASSSTLLEQETLYF.

The chain links TRBV6-2 or TRBV6-3 to TRBJ2-2; D is possibly TRBD1 (6 bases). The V and J ends lost 0 bases and 0 bases respectively, with 14 bases between them. This CDR3 contains 18 residues. Germline CDR1 reads MNHEY; CDR2 reads SVGEGT. The CDR3 region is CASSYSKARGTNTGELFF. In DNA, the CDR3 is TGTGCCAGCAGTTACTCGAAGGCCAGGGGTACGAACACCGGGGAGCTGTTTTTT.